This T cell receptor (beta chain) is from a study of low-dose radiotherapy and immunotherapy resistance in tumors. Priming of first-strand cDNA relied on TRAV- and TRBV-specific primers (covering alpha and beta chains). Both a constant-region primer and a V-primer adapter served to amplify TCRs across 15 to 25 PCR cycles. Via MiXCR, TCRdb re-called the reads, giving one row per CDR3 protein. Here the sample spans 80,000 to 95,000 distinct CDR3 sequences, 9% to 9.5% being singletons. Noted time point: before trial treatment. This clonotype was seen at least ten times. The TCR sequence derives from a male donor with prostate cancer. Material: PBMCs, obtained before treatment.

The CDR3 bases are TGCGCCAGCAGCCTCCTAGGACTAGCGGGCTACAATGAGCAGTTCTTC. Protein: CASSLLGLAGYNEQFF. This rearrangement joins TRBV4-1 to TRBJ2-1; TRBD2 agrees at 11 bases. V lost 4 bases to trimming and J lost 3 bases; unmatched junction nucleotides: 5. CDR3 size: 16 residues. The V gene's germline CDR1 is MGHRA and CDR2 YSYEKL.